The clone carrying this TCR beta chain was observed many times. As yet, its antigen is unknown. Per the germline V gene, CDR1 is SGHTA and CDR2 is FQGNSA. CDR3 length: 15 residues. Trimming cost V 5 bases and J 12 bases, with 23 bases left between them. This sample stems from a study of T-cell reconstitution after alpha-beta-depleted transplantation in children. General study results and limits: The high TCRbeta diversity at day 60 in some patients came from surviving recipient T cells and thymic progenitors. At one year after transplant, newly produced T cells mostly accounted for T-cell counts and diversity. Several hundred graft clones that had expanded were reportedly the source of alpha-beta T cells about two months after transplant.

Library preparation (for TCRbeta) was performed with unique molecular identifiers. A single record per CDR3 protein comes from TCRdb applying MiXCR to the PCR reads. The data contain 6,200 or so distinct CDR3 sequences, about 15% of them singletons. The material sequenced was PBMCs, taken before TCRalphabeta/CD19-depleted stem cell transplant. The sequence came from a boy aged 5-17 years with acute lymphoblastic leukemia, due to receive a stem cell transplant. The chain couples TRBV7-2 to TRBJ2-1; D is ambiguous. The CDR3, as DNA: TGTGCCAGCAGCCCGACTGGCCAGCTTCTAGGCGGGCAGTTCTTC. Translated: CASSPTGQLLGGQFF.